Each of the 26 T cell receptor beta chains below was sequenced from the same sample in a study of blood T cell repertoires in COVID-19. TCRdb's copy holds only in-frame clones and misses some; the assay was immunoSEQ multiplex PCR. Among just over 650,000 clones, 85% to 90% were seen once, and the ten largest hold approximately 0.3%. Material for sequencing was peripheral blood. The source of these receptors is a woman younger than 35 with acute or convalescent COVID-19.

The J gene is TRBJ2-2, the V gene TRBV2; D is ambiguous. The V and J ends lost 4 bases and 6 bases respectively, with 9 bases between them. The CDR3 contains 13 residues. The germline CDR1 and CDR2 sequences are SNHLY and FYNNEI. This CDR3 is CASSGVVSGELFF. The CDR3 DNA is TGTGCCAGCAGTGGAGTGGTTTCCGGGGAGCTGTTTTTT.

This chain links TRBV9 with TRBJ1-1, with D possibly being TRBD1 (6 bases). Trimming removed 3 bases at V and 4 bases at J, with 19 bases between. This CDR3 comprises 16 residues. Germline assignment: CDR1 SGDLS and CDR2 YYNGEE. CDR3 protein: CASSGTPGQYATEAFF. CDR3 nucleotide sequence: TGTGCCAGCAGCGGTACTCCGGGACAATACGCCACTGAAGCTTTCTTT.

The chain couples TRBV4-1 to TRBJ1-4; D remains ambiguous. Trimming shortened V by 1 base and J by 5 bases, and 2 bases separated the two germline ends. Germline V gene sequence: CDR1 MGHRA, CDR2 YSYEKL. The CDR3 contains 12 residues. CDR3 loop: CASSQVNEKLFF. CDR3 sequence (DNA): TGCGCCAGCAGCCAAGTAAATGAAAAACTGTTTTTT.

The chain carries TRBV5-1 and TRBJ2-7; D possibly corresponds to TRBD2 (7 bases). This CDR3 comprises 16 residues. V lost 0 bases and J 12 bases, leaving 25 bases between the germline ends. Germline loops: CDR1 SGHRS, CDR2 YFSETQ. CDR3 loop: CASSLALGQHRGGWYF. The CDR3 nucleotides are TGCGCCAGCAGCTTGGCCCTCGGACAGCACCGGGGAGGGTGGTACTTC. The entire variable domain, with the rest obtained from reference TRBV5-1 and TRBJ2-7, is as follows: KAGVTQTPRYLIKTRGQQVTLSCSPISGHRSVSWYQQTPGQGLQFLFEYFSETQRNKGNFPGRFSGRQFSNSRSEMNVSTLELGDSALYLCASSLALGQHRGGWYFGPGTRLTVT.

The CDR3 region is CASSLGSPYGNQPQHF. The DNA of the CDR3 is TGTGCCAGCAGCTTAGGCTCACCCTACGGTAATCAGCCCCAGCATTTT. This chain links TRBV7-9 with TRBJ1-5; D uncertain. CDR3 size: 16 residues. Germline CDR1 and CDR2: SEHNR and FQNEAQ (reference sequence). Trimming pared 1 base from V and 4 bases from J, leaving 14 bases between.

The V and J genes are TRBV6-5 and TRBJ1-1; 11 bases line up with TRBD1. The germline V gene encodes CDR1 MNHEY and CDR2 SVGAGI. The CDR3 loop spans 14 amino acids. V was clipped by 7 bases and J by 5 bases; unmatched bases: 6. CDR3 sequence reads: CASKGQGANTEAFF. The CDR3 coding sequence is TGTGCCAGCAAAGGACAGGGGGCTAATACTGAAGCTTTCTTT.

This chain connects TRBV2 to TRBJ2-7; 8 bases align to TRBD2. This CDR3 has 20 residues. Germline CDR1 and CDR2: SNHLY and FYNNEI. V shed 4 bases, J shed 4 bases, and the junction held 24 bases outside the gene matches. CDR3 residues: CASSVRASGSLPGPSYEQYF. The DNA of the CDR3 is TGTGCCAGCAGTGTCCGAGCTAGCGGGTCTTTACCGGGGCCGTCGTACGAGCAGTACTTC.

This clone was seen once. The CDR3, as DNA: TGTGCCTGCCACCTAGCGGGGGGCCTTAATGAGCAGTTCTTC. Protein sequence: CACHLAGGLNEQFF. The chain employs TRBV30 and TRBJ2-1; 11 bases align to TRBD2. Germline V gene sequence: CDR1 GTSNPN, CDR2 SVGIG (reference sequence). V was pared by 6 bases and J by 7 bases, with 8 bases of the junction left unmatched. The CDR3 contains 14 residues.

The chain combines TRBV13 with TRBJ2-7, with 9 bases that match TRBD1. The V segment lost 1 base and the J segment 9 bases; nucleotides outside the gene matches: 7. Germline CDR1 and CDR2: PRHDT and FYEKMQ (reference sequence). The CDR3 sequence is 14 residues long. The CDR3 nucleotides read TGTGCCAGCAGCTTAGTGGGGGACAGGGCCCGGCAGTACTTC. Its translation is CASSLVGDRARQYF.

The V gene is TRBV14, the J gene TRBJ2-1, with 7 bases fitting TRBD1. The CDR3 is made up of 13 amino acids. Germline V gives CDR1 SGHDN, CDR2 FVKESK. The J segment lost 10 bases and the V segment lost 2 bases, leaving 5 bases of the junction unmatched. The CDR3, as DNA: TGTGCCAGCAGCCAAACAGGGGTACAGGAGCAGTTCTTC. Translated: CASSQTGVQEQFF.

V and J are TRBV27 and TRBJ2-1; TRBD2 agrees at 7 bases. With 2 bases clipped from V and 3 bases from J, the junction kept 4 bases outside the gene matches. This CDR3 spans 15 amino acids. The germline V gene has CDR1 MNHEY and CDR2 SMNVEV (reference sequence). The CDR3 loop reads CASSLRLAFYNEQFF. As DNA, the CDR3 is TGTGCCAGCAGTTTACGACTAGCCTTCTACAATGAGCAGTTCTTC.

The chain uses TRBV5-1 and TRBJ2-4; 7 nucleotides line up with TRBD1. J lost 9 bases, V lost 5 bases, and 11 bases had no gene match. Germline lookup yields CDR1 SGHRS and CDR2 YFSETQ. This CDR3 is built from 14 residues. CDR3 sequence reads: CASRDRAERGIQYF. In DNA form, the CDR3 reads TGCGCCAGCAGAGACAGGGCTGAAAGGGGCATTCAGTACTTC.

This clone was detected only once. The chain combines TRBV12-5 with TRBJ2-7; 8 positions match TRBD1. V lost 2 bases to trimming and J lost 6 bases; unmatched junction nucleotides: 12. The germline gives CDR1 LGHNT, CDR2 FRNRAP. The CDR3 covers 16 residues. CDR3 DNA: TGTGCTAGTGGTTTGTTCCACACCGGACAGGGTTCCGAGCAGTACTTC. Encoded protein: CASGLFHTGQGSEQYF. Supplemented by reference TRBV12-5 and TRBJ2-7, the full variable domain reads DARVTQTPRHKVTEMGQEVTMRCQPILGHNTVFWYRQTMMQGLELLAYFRNRAPLDDSGMPKDRFSAEMPDATLATLKIQPSEPRDSAVYFCASGLFHTGQGSEQYFGPGTRLTVT.

V is TRBV3-1 (or the pseudogene TRBV3-2) and J is TRBJ1-6, with D possibly TRBD1 on 6 matching bases. The germline V and J ends were trimmed by 7 bases and 4 bases, with 17 bases remaining between them. From germline, CDR1 is LGHDT and CDR2 YNNKEL (reference sequence). The CDR3 has 16 amino acids. The CDR3 DNA sequence: TGTGCCAGCACCGAGCAGGGGTACTCTTATAATTCACCCCTCCACTTT. This translates into CASTEQGYSYNSPLHF.

This clone was detected a few times. This chain links TRBV9 with TRBJ2-7, with 7 positions matching TRBD1. J was trimmed by 2 bases and V by 0 bases; bases with no gene match: 5. The CDR3 is made up of 15 amino acids. Germline V lookup: CDR1 SGDLS, CDR2 YYNGEE. CDR3: CASSVGQGMTYEQYF. The CDR3 DNA sequence: TGTGCCAGCAGCGTAGGACAGGGAATGACCTACGAGCAGTACTTC. Complete variable domain (other parts from reference TRBV9 and TRBJ2-7): DSGVTQTPKHLITATGQRVTLRCSPRSGDLSVYWYQQSLDQGLQFLIQYYNGEERAKGNILERFSAQQFPDLHSELNLSSLELGDSALYFCASSVGQGMTYEQYFGPGTRLTVT.

This chain uses TRBV6-5 with TRBJ1-2, with 8 bases fitting TRBD1. There are 15 residues in the CDR3. Germline CDR1 MNHEY, CDR2 SVGAGI. The ends lost 1 base at V and 4 bases at J; junction bases unmatched: 5. As DNA, the CDR3 is TGTGCCAGCAGTTACTTCGGACAGGGCCCCTATGGCTACACCTTC. The encoded protein is CASSYFGQGPYGYTF.

J is TRBJ1-2 and V is TRBV2, with 7 bases that match TRBD1. Germline V gene data show CDR1 as SNHLY and CDR2 as FYNNEI. The CDR3 is made up of 15 amino acids. The J segment lost 7 bases and the V segment lost 6 bases, leaving 14 bases of the junction unmatched. The CDR3 loop is CASRGGGTDHGGYTF. CDR3 DNA: TGTGCCAGCAGGGGGGGCGGGACAGACCATGGTGGCTACACCTTC.

The table lists this clone with a count of one. This chain links TRBV2 with TRBJ1-1; 8 bases map to TRBD1. V shed 6 bases and J 1 base; nucleotides not matched to a gene: 1. Germline V lookup: CDR1 SNHLY, CDR2 FYNNEI. This CDR3 contains 13 residues. DNA of the CDR3: TGTGCCAGCAGACAGGGGGGGAACACTGAAGCTTTCTTT. As protein: CASRQGGNTEAFF.

The rearrangement links TRBV5-1 to TRBJ2-7; 8 nucleotides line up with TRBD1. The V gene end was trimmed by 4 bases and the J gene end by 3 bases; junction bases not matched to a gene: 12. Germline assignment: CDR1 SGHRS and CDR2 YFSETQ. The CDR3 contains 16 residues. CDR3 sequence reads: CASSMGPGQGYYEQYF. The DNA for the CDR3 is TGCGCCAGCAGCATGGGGCCCGGACAGGGCTACTACGAGCAGTACTTC.

V gene TRBV3-1 (or the pseudogene TRBV3-2) combines with J gene TRBJ2-5, with 12 bases lining up with TRBD1. The CDR3 totals 16 residues. The germline V gene has CDR1 LGHDT and CDR2 YNNKEL (reference sequence). The J segment lost 4 bases and the V segment lost 3 bases, leaving 6 bases of the junction unmatched. This CDR3 reads CASSHTGTGGLETQYF. CDR3 DNA sequence: TGTGCCAGCAGCCACACCGGGACAGGGGGCTTAGAGACCCAGTACTTC.

The chain carries TRBV30 and TRBJ2-7; 7 bases agree with TRBD2. Trimming removed 5 bases from V and 2 bases from J; junction bases left unmatched: 9. There are 14 residues in the CDR3. Germline assignment: CDR1 GTSNPN and CDR2 SVGIG (reference sequence). CDR3 nucleotides: TGTGCCTGGGGGGAGGGCCAAGGCCCCTACGAGCAGTACTTC. Encoded protein: CAWGEGQGPYEQYF.

The V and J genes are TRBV7-9 and TRBJ2-5; 12 bases map to TRBD2. The V gene's germline CDR1 is SEHNR and CDR2 FQNEAQ (reference sequence). Losses at the gene ends were 7 bases for V and 5 bases for J; bases not matched to a gene: 8. This CDR3 is built from 15 residues. The CDR3 DNA reads TGTGCCAGCAAGAGGACTAGCGGGGAGAGGGAGACCCAGTACTTC. Amino acid sequence: CASKRTSGERETQYF.

V is TRBV12-5 and J is TRBJ1-5; 9 bases map to TRBD1. The CDR3 is 15 amino acids. From germline, CDR1 is LGHNT and CDR2 FRNRAP. The J segment lost 6 bases and the V segment lost 6 bases, leaving 9 bases of the junction unmatched. CDR3 loop: CASGLNTGGRQPQHF. CDR3 sequence (DNA): TGTGCTAGTGGCCTCAATACAGGGGGCCGTCAGCCCCAGCATTTT.

J is TRBJ1-6 and V is TRBV6-5, with D perhaps matching TRBD1 (5 bases). Germline V gives CDR1 MNHEY, CDR2 SVGAGI. The CDR3 sequence is 15 residues long. Trimming shortened V by 2 bases and J by 8 bases, and 13 bases separated the two germline ends. The CDR3 DNA follows: TGTGCCAGCAGTTACAAGACAGAAACCTATTCACCCCTCCACTTT. Its translation is CASSYKTETYSPLHF.

CDR3 DNA: TGTGCCACCAGTGACTCCGGACGGGGCTATGGCTACACCTTC. Its translation is CATSDSGRGYGYTF. The chain carries TRBV24-1 and TRBJ1-2; D call uncertain. The CDR3 covers 14 residues. Germline CDR1 and CDR2: KGHDR and SFDVKD. V shed 4 bases and J shed 4 bases, with 12 bases lying between them.

The rearrangement uses TRBV6-6 and TRBJ1-2; D unresolved. V lost 6 bases and J lost 4, with 15 bases in between. CDR3 length: 14 amino acids. Per the germline V gene, CDR1 is MNHNY and CDR2 is SVGAGI (reference sequence). The CDR3 here is CASSPNPVIYGYTF. CDR3 DNA: TGTGCCAGCAGCCCCAACCCAGTTATCTATGGCTACACCTTC.